This T cell receptor beta chain derives from a study of OX40 agonist ivuxolimab in advanced cancers. Study context: Having had anti-PD-1, anti-PD-L1 or anti-CTLA-4 therapy before was allowed, and around 39% had some.

Worth noting for this clone: Its antigen is undetermined.

Profiled with immunoSEQ multiplex PCR; TCRdb holds only in-frame clones, not every one. Among some 40,000 clones listed, roughly 90% were seen once. Whole-study findings and limits: By week 6 at 0.1 to 3.0 mg/kg, blood CD4+ and CD8+ T cells had expanded clonally. Mean expanded clone counts were higher in CD8+ than CD4+ T cells.

The CDR3 has 16 residues. Trimming left V 5 bases short and J 1 base short, with 14 bases between. The germline CDR1 and CDR2 sequences are PRHDT and FYEKMQ (reference sequence). The chain combines TRBV13 with TRBJ1-4; D gene unclear. The specimen was CD4+ or CD8+ T cells sorted from blood, collected in a trial of the OX40 agonist ivuxolimab. The sequence derives from an adult with an advanced solid tumor such as melanoma, head and neck, liver or kidney cancer. The CDR3 coding sequence is TGTGCCAGCAGCCTCCGACAAGGCGGAACTAATGAAAAACTGTTTTTT. As protein: CASSLRQGGTNEKLFF. Together with reference TRBV13 and TRBJ1-4, the CDR3 gives the full variable domain: AAGVIQSPRHLIKEKRETATLKCYPIPRHDTVYWYQQGPGQDPQFLISFYEKMQSDKGSIPDRFSAQQFSDYHSELNMSSLELGDSALYFCASSLRQGGTNEKLFFGSGTQLSVL.